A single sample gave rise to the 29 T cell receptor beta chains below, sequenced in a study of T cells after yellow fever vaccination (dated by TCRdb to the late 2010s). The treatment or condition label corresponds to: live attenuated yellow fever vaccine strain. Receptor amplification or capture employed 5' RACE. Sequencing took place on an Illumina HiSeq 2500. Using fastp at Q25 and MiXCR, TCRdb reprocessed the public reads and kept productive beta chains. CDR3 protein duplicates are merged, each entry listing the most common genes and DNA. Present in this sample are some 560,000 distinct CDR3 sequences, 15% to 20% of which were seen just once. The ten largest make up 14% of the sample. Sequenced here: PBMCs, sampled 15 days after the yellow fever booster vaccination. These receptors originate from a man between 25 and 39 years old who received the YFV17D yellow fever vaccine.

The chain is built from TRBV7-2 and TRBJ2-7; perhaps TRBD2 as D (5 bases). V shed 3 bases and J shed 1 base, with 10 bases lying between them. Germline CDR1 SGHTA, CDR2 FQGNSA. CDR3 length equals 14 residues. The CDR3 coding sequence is TGTGCCAGCAGCTTCGGGGTACAGTCCTACGAGCAGTACTTC. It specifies CASSFGVQSYEQYF.

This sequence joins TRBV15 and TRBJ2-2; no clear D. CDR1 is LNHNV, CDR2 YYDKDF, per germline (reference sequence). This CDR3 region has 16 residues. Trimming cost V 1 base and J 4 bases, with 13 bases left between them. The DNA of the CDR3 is TGTGCCACCAGCAGAGGCCAGCAGCGCCCCACCGGGGAGCTGTTTTTT. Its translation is CATSRGQQRPTGELFF.

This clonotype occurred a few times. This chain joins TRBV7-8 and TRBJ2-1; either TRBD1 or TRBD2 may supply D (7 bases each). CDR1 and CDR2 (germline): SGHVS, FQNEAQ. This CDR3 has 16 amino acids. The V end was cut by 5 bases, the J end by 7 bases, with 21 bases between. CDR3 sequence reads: CASSLVGGGLGNEQFF. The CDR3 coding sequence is TGTGCCAGCAGCCTCGTGGGAGGGGGCCTTGGAAATGAGCAGTTCTTC.

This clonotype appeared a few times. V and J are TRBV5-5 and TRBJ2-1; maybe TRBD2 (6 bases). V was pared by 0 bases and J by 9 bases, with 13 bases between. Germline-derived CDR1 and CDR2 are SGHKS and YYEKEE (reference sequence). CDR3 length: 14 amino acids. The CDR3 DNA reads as TGTGCCAGCAGCTTGGGACTAGGGGCGCGTGAGCAGTTCTTC. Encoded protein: CASSLGLGAREQFF.

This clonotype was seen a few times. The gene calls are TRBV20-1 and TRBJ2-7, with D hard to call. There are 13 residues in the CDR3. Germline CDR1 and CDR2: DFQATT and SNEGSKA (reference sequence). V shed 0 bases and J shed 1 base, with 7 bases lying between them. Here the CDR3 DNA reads TGCAGTGCTAGAGAGGGGAATTCCTACGAGCAGTACTTC. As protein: CSAREGNSYEQYF.

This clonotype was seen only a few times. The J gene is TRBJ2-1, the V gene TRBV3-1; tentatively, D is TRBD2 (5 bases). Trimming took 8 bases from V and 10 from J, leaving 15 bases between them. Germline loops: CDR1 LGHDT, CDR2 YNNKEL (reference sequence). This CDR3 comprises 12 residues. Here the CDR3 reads CASGLGLVEQFF. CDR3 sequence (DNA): TGTGCCAGCGGACTGGGATTGGTAGAGCAGTTCTTC.

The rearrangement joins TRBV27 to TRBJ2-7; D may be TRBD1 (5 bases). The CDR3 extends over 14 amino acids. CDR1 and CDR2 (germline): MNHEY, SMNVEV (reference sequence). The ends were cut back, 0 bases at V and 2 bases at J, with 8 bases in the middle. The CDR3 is CASSLSSRAYEQYF. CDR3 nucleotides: TGTGCCAGCAGTTTATCTTCCAGGGCCTACGAGCAGTACTTC.

The CDR3 loop is CASSLTGTWFTEAFF. The CDR3 DNA reads as TGTGCCAGCAGTCTTACAGGGACGTGGTTTACTGAAGCTTTCTTT. The genes are TRBV6-1 and TRBJ1-1; possible D gene TRBD1, 6 bases. Germline V CDR1 and CDR2: MNHNS, SASEGT. The CDR3 length is 15 residues. Trimming removed 5 bases at V and 5 bases at J, with 18 bases between.

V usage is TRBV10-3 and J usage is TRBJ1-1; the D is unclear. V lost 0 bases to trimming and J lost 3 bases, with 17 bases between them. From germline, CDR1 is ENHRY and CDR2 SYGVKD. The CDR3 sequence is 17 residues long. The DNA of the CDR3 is TGTGCCATCAGTGAGTCGATCAGGACCCTCCGGGACACTGAAGCTTTCTTT. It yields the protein CAISESIRTLRDTEAFF.

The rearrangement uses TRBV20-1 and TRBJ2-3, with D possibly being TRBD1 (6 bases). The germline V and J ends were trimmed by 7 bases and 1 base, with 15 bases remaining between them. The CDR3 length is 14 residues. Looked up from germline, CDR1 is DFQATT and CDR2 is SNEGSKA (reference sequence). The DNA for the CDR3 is TGCAGTGTAGAGGTGGCAGGGGGCACAGATACGCAGTATTTT. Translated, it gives CSVEVAGGTDTQYF.

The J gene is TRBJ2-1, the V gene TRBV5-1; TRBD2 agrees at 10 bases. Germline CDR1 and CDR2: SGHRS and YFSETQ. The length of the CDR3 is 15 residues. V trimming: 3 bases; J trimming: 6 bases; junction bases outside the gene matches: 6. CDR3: CASSYLAGVVNEQFF. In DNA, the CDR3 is TGCGCCAGCAGCTACCTAGCGGGAGTAGTCAATGAGCAGTTCTTC.

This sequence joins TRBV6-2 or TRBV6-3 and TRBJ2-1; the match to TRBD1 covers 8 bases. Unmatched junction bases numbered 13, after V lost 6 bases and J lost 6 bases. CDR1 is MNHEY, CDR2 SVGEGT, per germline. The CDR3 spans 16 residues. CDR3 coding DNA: TGTGCCAGCAGACCCCATACCGGGACAGGATCCAATGAGCAGTTCTTC. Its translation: CASRPHTGTGSNEQFF.

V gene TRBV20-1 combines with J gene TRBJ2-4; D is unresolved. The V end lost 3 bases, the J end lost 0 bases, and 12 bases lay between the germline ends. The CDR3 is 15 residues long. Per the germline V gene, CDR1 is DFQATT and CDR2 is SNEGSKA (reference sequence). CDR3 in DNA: TGCAGTGCTAGTGGAGATCCCATAGCCAAAAACATTCAGTACTTC. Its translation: CSASGDPIAKNIQYF.

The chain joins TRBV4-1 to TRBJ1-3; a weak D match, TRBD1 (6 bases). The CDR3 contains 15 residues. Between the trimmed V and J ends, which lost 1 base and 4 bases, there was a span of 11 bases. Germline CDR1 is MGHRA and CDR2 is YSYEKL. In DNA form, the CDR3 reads TGCGCCAGCAGCCAAGTGGGGGCGCGCGGAAACACCATATATTTT. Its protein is CASSQVGARGNTIYF.

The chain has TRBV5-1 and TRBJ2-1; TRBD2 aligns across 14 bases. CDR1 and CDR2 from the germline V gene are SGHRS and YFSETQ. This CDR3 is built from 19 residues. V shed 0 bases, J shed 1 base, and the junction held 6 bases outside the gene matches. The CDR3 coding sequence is TGCGCCAGCAGCTTGGAGGCGACTAGCGGGAGGGCATCCTACAATGAGCAGTTCTTC. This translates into CASSLEATSGRASYNEQFF.

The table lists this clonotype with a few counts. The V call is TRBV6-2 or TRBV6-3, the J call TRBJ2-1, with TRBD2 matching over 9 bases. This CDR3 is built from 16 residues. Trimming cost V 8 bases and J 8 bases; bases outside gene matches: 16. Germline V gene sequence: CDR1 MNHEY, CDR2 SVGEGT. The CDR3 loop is CASDSGGFLQPDEQFF. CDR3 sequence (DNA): TGTGCCAGCGACAGCGGGGGGTTCCTACAACCCGATGAGCAGTTCTTC.

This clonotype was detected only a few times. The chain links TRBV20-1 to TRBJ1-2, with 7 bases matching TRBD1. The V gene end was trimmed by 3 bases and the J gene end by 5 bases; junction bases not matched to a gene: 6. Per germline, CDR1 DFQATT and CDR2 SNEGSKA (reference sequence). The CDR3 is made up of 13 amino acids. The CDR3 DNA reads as TGCAGTGCTAGTGCCGACAGGGCGTATGGCTACACCTTC. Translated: CSASADRAYGYTF.

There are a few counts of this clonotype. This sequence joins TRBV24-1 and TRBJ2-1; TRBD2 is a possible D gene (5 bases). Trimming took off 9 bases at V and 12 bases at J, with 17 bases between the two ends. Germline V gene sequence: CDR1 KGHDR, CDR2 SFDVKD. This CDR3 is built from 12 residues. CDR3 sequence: CATGQSGLWQFF. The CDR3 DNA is TGTGCCACCGGCCAAAGCGGATTATGGCAGTTCTTC.

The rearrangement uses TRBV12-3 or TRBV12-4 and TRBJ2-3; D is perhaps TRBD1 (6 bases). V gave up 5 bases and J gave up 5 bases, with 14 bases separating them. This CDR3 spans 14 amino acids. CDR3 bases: TGTGCCAGCAGTCGTACTACAGGGTTAGATACGCAGTATTTT. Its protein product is CASSRTTGLDTQYF.

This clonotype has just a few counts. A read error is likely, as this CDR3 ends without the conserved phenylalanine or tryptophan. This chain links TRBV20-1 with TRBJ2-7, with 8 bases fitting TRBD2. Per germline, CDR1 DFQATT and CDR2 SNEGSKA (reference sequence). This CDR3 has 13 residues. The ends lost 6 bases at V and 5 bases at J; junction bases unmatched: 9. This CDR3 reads CSALSGRADEQYS. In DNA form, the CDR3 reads TGCAGTGCCCTGTCCGGGAGGGCCGACGAGCAGTACTCC.

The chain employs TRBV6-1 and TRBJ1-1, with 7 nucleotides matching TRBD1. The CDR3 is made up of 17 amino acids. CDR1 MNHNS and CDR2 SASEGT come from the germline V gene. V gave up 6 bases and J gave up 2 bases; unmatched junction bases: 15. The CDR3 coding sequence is TGTGCCAGCAGGCCGGGACAGAAACTTTCGGGCAACACTGAAGCTTTCTTT. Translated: CASRPGQKLSGNTEAFF.

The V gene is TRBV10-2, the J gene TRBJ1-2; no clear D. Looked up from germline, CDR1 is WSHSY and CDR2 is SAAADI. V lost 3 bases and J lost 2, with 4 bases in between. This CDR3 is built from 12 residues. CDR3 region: CASSDLNYGYTF. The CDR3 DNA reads TGCGCCAGCAGTGACCTGAACTATGGCTACACCTTC.

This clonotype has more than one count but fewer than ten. The CDR3, as DNA: TGTGCCAGCAGTAGACTAGCGGGAGTTGCTAGCACAGATACGCAGTATTTT. Its translation: CASSRLAGVASTDTQYF. The genes are TRBV5-6 and TRBJ2-3; 12 bases match TRBD2. There are 17 residues in the CDR3. Per the germline V gene, CDR1 is SGHDT and CDR2 is YYEEEE. V trimming: 5 bases; J trimming: 0 bases; junction bases outside the gene matches: 7.

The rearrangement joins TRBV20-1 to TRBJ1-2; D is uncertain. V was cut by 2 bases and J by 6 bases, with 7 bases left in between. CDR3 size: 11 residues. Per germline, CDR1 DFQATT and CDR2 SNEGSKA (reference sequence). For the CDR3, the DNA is TGCAGTGCTAGACAAAGCAATGGCTACACCTTC. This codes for CSARQSNGYTF.

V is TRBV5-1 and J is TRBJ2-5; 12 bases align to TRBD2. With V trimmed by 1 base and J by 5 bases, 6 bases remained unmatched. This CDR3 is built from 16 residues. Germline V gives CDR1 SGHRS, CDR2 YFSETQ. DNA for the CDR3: TGCGCCAGCAGCTTGACTAGCGGGGGGCCCGAGGAGACCCAGTACTTC. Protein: CASSLTSGGPEETQYF. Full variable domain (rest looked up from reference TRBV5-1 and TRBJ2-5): KAGVTQTPRYLIKTRGQQVTLSCSPISGHRSVSWYQQTPGQGLQFLFEYFSETQRNKGNFPGRFSGRQFSNSRSEMNVSTLELGDSALYLCASSLTSGGPEETQYFGPGTRLLVL.

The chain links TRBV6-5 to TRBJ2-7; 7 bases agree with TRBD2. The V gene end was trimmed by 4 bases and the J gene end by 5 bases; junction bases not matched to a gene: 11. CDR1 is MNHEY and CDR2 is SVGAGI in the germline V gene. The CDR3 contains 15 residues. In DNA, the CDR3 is TGTGCCAGCAGTTTCTCCGGGAGCGGGAACGACGAGCAGTACTTC. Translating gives CASSFSGSGNDEQYF.

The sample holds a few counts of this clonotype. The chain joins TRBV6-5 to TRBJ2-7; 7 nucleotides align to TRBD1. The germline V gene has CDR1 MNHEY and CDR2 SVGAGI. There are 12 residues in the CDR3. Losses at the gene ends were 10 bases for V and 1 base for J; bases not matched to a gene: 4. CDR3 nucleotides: TGTGCCACGACAGGGTGGTCCTACGAGCAGTACTTC. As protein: CATTGWSYEQYF.

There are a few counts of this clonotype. CDR3 amino acids: CASSQEAGAAGANVLTF. CDR3 coding DNA: TGCGCCAGCAGCCAAGAGGCGGGTGCTGCGGGGGCCAACGTCCTGACTTTC. V gene TRBV4-3 combines with J gene TRBJ2-6, with a weak D call TRBD2 (5 bases). Germline lookup yields CDR1 LGHNA and CDR2 YSLEER. The V and J ends lost 0 bases and 4 bases respectively, with 13 bases between them. This CDR3 has 17 residues.

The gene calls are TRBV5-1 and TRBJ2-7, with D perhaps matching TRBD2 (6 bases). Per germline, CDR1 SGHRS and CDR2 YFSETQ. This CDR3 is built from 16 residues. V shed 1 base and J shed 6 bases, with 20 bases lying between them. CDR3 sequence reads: CASSLLAGNGGREQYF. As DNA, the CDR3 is TGCGCCAGCAGCTTGCTCGCGGGGAACGGGGGACGCGAGCAGTACTTC.